These T cell receptor beta chains were read from a single sample in a study of T-cell memory formation after mild COVID-19. TCRdb reprocessed the 5' RACE reads via MiXCR and lists one record per CDR3 protein. The repertoire includes a few hundred thousand distinct CDR3 sequences, 20% to 25% of them detected once, and 9.5% to 15% sits in the top ten. Source material: PBMCs or a T cell subset sorted from them (not recorded which). The receptors here all came from an adult woman who had mild COVID-19 (a few samples of this study predate the infection). Cell type and time point are not known. Each CDR3 is given with its conserved first and last residue. D genes are given only for firm matches. The listing skips clone size in some rows; elsewhere it reads once, few, many or a size class.

j_gene	d_gene	len	abundance	v_gene	CDR3aa	CDR3nt
TRBJ2-4	NA	14	few	TRBV5-5	CASSLGPGVNIQYF	TGTGCCAGCAGCTTGGGACCCGGCGTAAACATTCAGTACTTC
TRBJ1-1	TRBD1	15	many	TRBV13	CASSSTGTGDTEAFF	TGTGCCAGCAGCTCGACCGGGACAGGGGACACTGAAGCTTTCTTT
TRBJ2-5	TRBD2	13	few	TRBV20-1	CSALEGGSTAQYF	TGCAGTGCTTTGGAGGGAGGGTCGACGGCCCAGTACTTC
TRBJ1-1	NA	12	few	TRBV19	CASAVGSTEAFF	TGTGCCAGCGCCGTGGGGAGTACTGAAGCTTTCTTT
TRBJ2-4	TRBD2	18	NA	TRBV5-1	CASSLYAKAGASKNIQYF	TGCGCCAGCAGCTTGTATGCTAAAGCGGGAGCTTCCAAAAACATTCAGTACTTC
TRBJ2-5	TRBD1	17	few	TRBV29-1	CSVEDRDRGQGQETQYF	TGCAGCGTTGAAGACCGGGACAGGGGGCAAGGGCAAGAGACCCAGTACTTC
TRBJ2-7	NA	14	NA	TRBV6-5	CASSHDGSSYEQYF	TGTGCCAGCAGTCACGACGGTAGCTCCTACGAGCAGTACTTC
TRBJ2-7	NA	13	NA	TRBV11-2	CASSYRDFNEQYF	TGTGCCAGCAGCTACAGGGATTTTAACGAGCAGTACTTC
TRBJ2-1	NA	15	NA	TRBV14	CASSQRGLGIYEQFF	TGTGCCAGCAGCCAAAGGGGACTGGGTATTTATGAGCAGTTCTTC
TRBJ1-1	NA	14	few	TRBV5-1	CASSLEGRITEAFF	TGCGCCAGCAGCTTGGAGGGGAGAATCACTGAAGCTTTCTTT
TRBJ2-5	NA	16	NA	TRBV6-5	CASSQDSPIQQETQYF	TGTGCCAGCAGCCAAGATAGTCCGATACAACAAGAGACCCAGTACTTC
TRBJ2-7	NA	13	few	TRBV12-3/TRBV12-4	CASARDWESEQYF	TGTGCCAGCGCCCGGGACTGGGAGAGCGAGCAGTACTTC
TRBJ1-5	NA	13	NA	TRBV18	CASSREVDQPQHF	TGTGCCAGCTCACGGGAGGTCGATCAGCCCCAGCATTTT
TRBJ2-3	TRBD2	15	NA	TRBV7-2	CASKRTSGATDTQYF	TGTGCCAGCAAAAGGACTAGCGGGGCCACAGATACGCAGTATTTT
TRBJ2-5	NA	13	NA	TRBV2	CASSRDTQETQYF	TGTGCCAGCAGTCGGGACACCCAAGAGACCCAGTACTTC
TRBJ1-5	NA	14	NA	TRBV12-3/TRBV12-4	CASWRGRSNQPQHF	TGTGCCAGTTGGAGGGGCCGGAGCAATCAGCCCCAGCATTTT
TRBJ2-7	NA	13	many	TRBV4-1	CASSQVGGYEQYF	TGCGCCAGCAGCCAAGTAGGGGGCTACGAGCAGTACTTC
TRBJ2-1	NA	14	few	TRBV18	CASSPPWGLGEQFF	TGTGCCAGCTCACCGCCCTGGGGGTTGGGTGAGCAGTTCTTC
TRBJ1-1	NA	15	few	TRBV7-2	CASSAGGAVNTEAFF	TGTGCCAGCAGCGCCGGCGGGGCGGTGAACACTGAAGCTTTCTTT
TRBJ2-7	NA	13	NA	TRBV2	CASLSDSSYEQYF	TGTGCCAGCTTGTCTGACAGCTCCTACGAGCAGTACTTC
TRBJ2-3	TRBD1	16	NA	TRBV9	CASSPRWGQSTDTQYF	TGTGCCAGCAGCCCCCGATGGGGACAGAGCACAGATACGCAGTATTTT
TRBJ1-1	NA	16	NA	TRBV5-1	CASSLQSLIENTEAFF	TGCGCCAGCAGCTTGCAATCCCTAATCGAAAACACTGAAGCTTTCTTT
TRBJ1-5	NA	14	few	TRBV6-5	CASSYSQGYQPQHF	TGTGCCAGCAGTTACTCTCAGGGCTATCAGCCCCAGCATTTT
TRBJ2-5	NA	15	few	TRBV5-1	CASSHMKGSQETQYF	TGCGCCAGCAGCCATATGAAGGGGTCCCAAGAGACCCAGTACTTC
TRBJ1-5	NA	19	few	TRBV5-5	CASSLGVWTARYSNQPQHF	TGTGCCAGCAGCTTGGGAGTGTGGACAGCCAGATATAGCAATCAGCCCCAGCATTTT
TRBJ1-4	NA	13	NA	TRBV29-1	CSVVPGDGEKLFF	TGCAGCGTTGTACCAGGGGACGGTGAAAAACTGTTTTTT
TRBJ1-2	NA	15	NA	TRBV9	CASSVVGSGDYGYTF	TGTGCCAGCAGCGTAGTAGGATCAGGGGACTATGGCTACACCTTC
TRBJ2-6	NA	16	NA	TRBV3-1	CASSLGGTSGANVLTF	TGTGCCAGCAGCCTAGGGGGGACCTCTGGGGCCAACGTCCTGACTTTC
TRBJ2-1	TRBD1	13	NA	TRBV2	CASSRDRGFPEHF	TGTGCCAGCAGCCGGGACAGGGGTTTTCCCGAACACTTC
TRBJ1-2	TRBD1	15	NA	TRBV4-1	CASSQRQGPNYGYTF	TGCGCCAGCAGCCAACGACAGGGGCCGAACTATGGCTACACCTTC
TRBJ1-1	NA	13	NA	TRBV11-2	CASSLAARTEAFF	TGTGCCAGCAGCTTAGCAGCTCGGACTGAAGCTTTCTTT
TRBJ1-4	NA	16	once	TRBV4-1	CASSHRPGPLGEKLFF	TGCGCCAGCAGCCACCGACCGGGACCCCTGGGCGAAAAACTGTTTTTT